These 9 T cell receptor beta chains were all obtained from the same sample, sequenced in a study of blood T cell repertoires in COVID-19. TCRdb's table, derived via immunoSEQ multiplex PCR, lists solely in-frame clones and lacks some. The sample contains over 100,000 clones, 80% to 90% of which appear only once. The sequencing input was peripheral blood. All receptors come from a woman over 75 with active or convalescent COVID-19.

The chain couples TRBV10-3 to TRBJ1-6; weak D call: TRBD1 (6 bases). The V gene's germline CDR1 is ENHRY and CDR2 SYGVKD. The CDR3 contains 15 residues. Trimming pared 0 bases from V and 5 bases from J, leaving 8 bases between. CDR3 residues: CAISESTGHNSPLHF. Written as DNA, the CDR3 is TGTGCCATCAGTGAGTCGACAGGCCATAATTCACCCCTCCACTTT.

This clone was detected a few times. The rearrangement links TRBV27 to TRBJ2-2; possible D gene TRBD2, 6 bases. This CDR3 has 14 residues. Germline V gene data show CDR1 as MNHEY and CDR2 as SMNVEV (reference sequence). The V end lost 4 bases, the J end lost 5 bases, and 11 bases lay between the germline ends. CDR3 sequence: CASSWGGVTGELFF. DNA for the CDR3: TGTGCCAGCAGTTGGGGCGGGGTAACCGGGGAGCTGTTTTTT.

The chain has TRBV2 and TRBJ2-7; D perhaps matches TRBD1 (6 bases). Trimming stripped 5 bases from V and 3 bases from J, with 8 bases between. The CDR3 is made up of 12 amino acids. Per germline, CDR1 SNHLY and CDR2 FYNNEI. CDR3 in amino acids: CASSTTGYEQYF. In DNA form, the CDR3 reads TGTGCCAGCAGTACGACAGGCTACGAGCAGTACTTC.

This clone was detected once. This same CDR3 is encoded by further DNA sequences in the sample. The rearrangement joins TRBV18 to TRBJ2-1, with TRBD1 matching over 7 bases. Trimming removed 3 bases from V and 7 bases from J; junction bases left unmatched: 3. The V gene's germline CDR1 is KGHSH and CDR2 LQKENI. This CDR3 region has 13 residues. The chain's CDR3 is CASSPNRGNEQFF. The CDR3 DNA reads TGTGCCAGCTCACCCAACAGGGGTAATGAGCAGTTCTTC.

The V gene is TRBV28, the J gene TRBJ2-1; D unclear. Germline V gene lookup returns CDR1 MDHEN and CDR2 SYDVKM. This CDR3 region has 14 residues. The V and J ends lost 6 bases and 4 bases respectively, with 13 bases between them. In nucleotides, the CDR3 is TGTGCCAGCAGCCCCCAAAGCCTTTACAATGAGCAGTTCTTC. This translates into CASSPQSLYNEQFF.

Written as DNA, the CDR3 is TGTGCCAGTAGGGGCGGGTCGGGAGAGACCCAGTACTTC. It yields the protein CASRGGSGETQYF. The chain couples TRBV19 to TRBJ2-5, with a possible D match to TRBD2 (5 bases). This CDR3 has 13 residues. The V gene's germline CDR1 is LNHDA and CDR2 SQIVND (reference sequence). V shed 6 bases and J shed 4 bases, with 12 bases lying between them.

This clone has just a few counts. The chain is built from TRBV11-3 and TRBJ2-1; 7 nucleotides agree with TRBD2. Germline lookup yields CDR1 SGHNT and CDR2 YENEEA. This CDR3 contains 13 residues. Trimming at V came to 5 bases and at J to 6 bases, leaving 4 bases not matched to a gene. CDR3: CASSPGGLNEQFF. The CDR3 nucleotides read TGTGCCAGCAGCCCGGGGGGTCTCAATGAGCAGTTCTTC.

The chain combines TRBV5-8 with TRBJ1-2; weak D call: TRBD1 (5 bases). Trimming stripped 5 bases from V and 5 bases from J, with 22 bases between. CDR1 and CDR2 (germline): SGHTS, YDEGEE. This CDR3 region has 16 residues. In nucleotides, the CDR3 is TGTGCCAGCAGACCCGAATTCCGGGACTTTATTTATGGCTACACCTTC. Translation: CASRPEFRDFIYGYTF.

The CDR3 bases are TGTGCCAGCAGCCGCGGCCCCGACTCTGGAAACACCATATATTTT. Translation: CASSRGPDSGNTIYF. The V call is TRBV7-2, the J call TRBJ1-3; D gene ambiguous. The CDR3 is made up of 15 amino acids. V lost 5 bases, J lost 0 bases, and 11 bases lay in between. Germline CDR1 and CDR2: SGHTA and FQGNSA.